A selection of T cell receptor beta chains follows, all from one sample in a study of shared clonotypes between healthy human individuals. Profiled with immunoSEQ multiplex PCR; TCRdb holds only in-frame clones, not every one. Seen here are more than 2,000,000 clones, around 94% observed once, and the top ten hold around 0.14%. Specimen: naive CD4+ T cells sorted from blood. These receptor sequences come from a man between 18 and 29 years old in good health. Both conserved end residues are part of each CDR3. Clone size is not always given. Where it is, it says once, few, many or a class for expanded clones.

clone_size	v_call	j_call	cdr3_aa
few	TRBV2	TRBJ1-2	CASSAQGAGGYTF
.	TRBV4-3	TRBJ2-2	CASSQRPPVVSNTGELFF
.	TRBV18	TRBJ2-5	CASSPRVVKLAGANQETQYF
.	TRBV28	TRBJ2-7	CASSVGGSYEQYF
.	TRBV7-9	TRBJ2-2	CASSLSPGELFF
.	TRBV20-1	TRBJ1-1	CSADQTGAFF
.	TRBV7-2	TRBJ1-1	CASSLETYTEAFF
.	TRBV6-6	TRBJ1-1	CASSYSTPGNTEAFF
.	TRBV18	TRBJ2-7	CASSPTGRVYEQYF
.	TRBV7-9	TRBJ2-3	CASSFRTSGTDTQYF
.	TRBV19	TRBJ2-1	CASSMVRSSYNEQFF
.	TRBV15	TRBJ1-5	CATSHSNQPQHF
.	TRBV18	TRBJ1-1	CASSPLGAEAFF
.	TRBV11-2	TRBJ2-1	CASSLARSSYNEQFF
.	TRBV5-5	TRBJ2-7	CASRKQGATYEQYF
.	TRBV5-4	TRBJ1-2	CASSPQGALNYGYTF
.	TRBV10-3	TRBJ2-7	CAISAGQKSYEQYF
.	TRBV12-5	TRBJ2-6	CASGRGDSGANVLTF
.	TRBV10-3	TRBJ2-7	CAISSGASYEQYF
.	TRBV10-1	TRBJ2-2	CASSPTSGMAGELFF
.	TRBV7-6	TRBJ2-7	CASSPRPGLAGSEQYF
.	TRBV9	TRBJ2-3	CASSPSSRSYADTQYF
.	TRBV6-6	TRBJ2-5	CASSYLMTGHQETQYF
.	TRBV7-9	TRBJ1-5	CASSDTGFNQPQHF
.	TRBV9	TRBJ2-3	CASSTRGASTDTQYF
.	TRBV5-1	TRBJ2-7	CASSLGGGTYEQYF
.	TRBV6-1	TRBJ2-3	CASIPRGGLNTQYF
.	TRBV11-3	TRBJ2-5	CASSLGRGGEETQYF
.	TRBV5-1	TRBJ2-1	CASVAGSSYNEQFF
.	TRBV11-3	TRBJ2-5	CASSLSTGPQETQYF
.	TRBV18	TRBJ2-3	CASSDWTSGNGDTQYF